This TCR beta chain was profiled in a study of identical twins. After removal of 6 bases from V and 7 bases from J, the junction contained 14 bases not matched to a gene. Germline values: CDR1 SNHLY, CDR2 FYNNEI. This CDR3 has 15 residues. Template switching (which added a universal primer site) was used, and cDNA carried unique molecular identifiers. TCRdb called the 5' RACE reads again in MiXCR, with one record for every CDR3 protein. The table lists about 700,000 distinct CDR3 sequences, 6% to 6.5% of them singletons. This clonotype has just a few counts. Its antigen is undetermined. The study, taken as a whole, reports: In zero-insertion analyses, partial confounding could arise from invariant MAIT and iNKT cells.

The source of this sequence is a man aged 18 to 29 in good health. Material: naive T cells sorted from blood. V and J are TRBV2 and TRBJ1-2, with TRBD1 matching 7 bases. CDR3 residues: CASRPLRTGGGGYTF. The CDR3 nucleotides read TGTGCCAGCAGACCGCTCCGGACAGGTGGTGGTGGCTACACCTTC.